This is a list of T cell receptor beta chains from one sample in a study of Tregs in tolerant kidney transplant recipients. The method was immunoSEQ multiplex PCR; TCRdb's version includes in-frame clones alone and lacks a portion of them. This sample has roughly 15,000 clones, with 80% found just once. Sample: Tregs from blood, taken before the transplant. The receptors come from a human donor who received a combined kidney and bone marrow transplant. Both conserved end residues are part of each CDR3. D genes are given only for firm matches. Only some rows state a clone size, as once, few, many or a class for expanded clones.

TRBJ1-2 TRBV29-1 NA 13 NA TGCAGCGCCGCAACACAGGGACCATATGGCTACACCTTC CSAATQGPYGYTF
TRBJ2-7 TRBV5-1 NA 14 TRBD1 TGCGCCAGCAGCTTGACTCCAGGGGGACAGCGATTCGACTTC CASSLTPGGQRFDF
TRBJ2-1 TRBV27 NA 16 TRBD2 TGTGCCAGCAGCCCCCTGGAGCTAGCGGTAGACAATGAGCAGTTCTTC CASSPLELAVDNEQFF
TRBJ1-2 TRBV15 few 14 NA TGTGCCACCAGCAGAGGTCCTGGCAACTATGGCTACACCTTC CATSRGPGNYGYTF
TRBJ2-7 TRBV6-6 NA 13 NA TGTGCCAGCAGTTACGGCCGCACCTACGAGCAGTACTTC CASSYGRTYEQYF
TRBJ1-5 TRBV19 NA 15 NA TGTGCCAGTAGGGGTCGGTGGGGGCCGAATCAGCCCCAGCATTTT CASRGRWGPNQPQHF
TRBJ2-1 TRBV9 NA 15 TRBD2 TGTGCCAGCAGCGTAGGACTAGCGCGGATGGGAGAGCAGTTCTTC CASSVGLARMGEQFF
TRBJ2-5 TRBV7-9 NA 11 NA TGTGCCAGCAGCTCCGGTGAGACCCAGTACTTC CASSSGETQYF
TRBJ2-7 TRBV7-2 NA 14 TRBD1 TGTGCCAGCACCAGACAGGGCCAGGGGTACGAGCAGTACTTC CASTRQGQGYEQYF
TRBJ2-7 TRBV10-1 NA 14 TRBD2 TGCGCCAGCAGTCCGGGGGGGGGACCCTACGAGCAGTACTTC CASSPGGGPYEQYF
TRBJ2-3 TRBV15 NA 15 TRBD2 TGTGCCACCAGCAGAGGAGCGGGGGGCACAGATACGCAGTATTTT CATSRGAGGTDTQYF
TRBJ1-4 TRBV19 NA 14 NA TGTGCCAGTAGTATCCGAGGAACTAATGAAAAACTGTTTTTT CASSIRGTNEKLFF
TRBJ1-1 TRBV10-3 NA 16 NA TGTGCCATCTCAGCCCCTACGGGACACCCGAACACTGAAGCTTTCTTT CAISAPTGHPNTEAFF
TRBJ2-7 TRBV5-1 NA 16 TRBD2 TGCGCCAGCAGCTTGGAAGGTAGCGGGGGCTCCTACGAGCAGTACTTC CASSLEGSGGSYEQYF
TRBJ1-2 TRBV5-6 few 16 TRBD1 TGTGCCAGCAGCTTGGTAGGGGACAGGGGAGGCTATGGCTACACCTTC CASSLVGDRGGYGYTF
TRBJ1-1 TRBV6-5 NA 14 NA TGTGCCAGCAGGTTAAGGGGAATGAACACTGAAGCTTTCTTT CASRLRGMNTEAFF
TRBJ1-6 TRBV6-5 NA 14 NA TGTGCCAGCAGCCCCGCGGGCAGGACTTCACCCCTCCACTTT CASSPAGRTSPLHF
TRBJ2-5 TRBV9 NA 15 TRBD2 TGTGCCAGCAGCGTGACTAGCGGGGTAAAAGAGACCCAGTACTTC CASSVTSGVKETQYF
TRBJ1-2 TRBV5-4 NA 15 NA TGTGCCAGCAGCTTGGAGGACCGGGAGGACTATGGCTACACCTTC CASSLEDREDYGYTF
TRBJ1-1 TRBV7-9 NA 10 NA TGTGCCAGCCCGGGAAGTGAAGCTTTCTTT CASPGSEAFF
TRBJ1-2 TRBV19 NA 14 NA TGTGCCAGTAGTACGAAACAGGGAGAGCGTGGCTACACCTTC CASSTKQGERGYTF
TRBJ2-7 TRBV29-1 once 13 NA TGCAGCGTTAAGACAGGTCATGCCTACGGGCAGTACTTC CSVKTGHAYGQYF
TRBJ2-2 TRBV9 once 15 NA TGTGCCAGCAGGAGGGGGGGGGCCGACACCGGGGAGCTGTTTTTT CASRRGGADTGELFF
TRBJ2-7 TRBV6-5 NA 15 TRBD1 TGTGCCAGCAGTTACAGGAGGACAGGAGGCTACGAGCAGTACTTC CASSYRRTGGYEQYF
TRBJ1-6 TRBV7-6 few 13 NA TGTGCCAGCAGCCGATTACAGGGTTCACCCCTCCACTTT CASSRLQGSPLHF
TRBJ2-3 TRBV15 NA 15 NA TGTGCCACCAGCAGAGATGACCGGACAACAGATACGCAGTATTTT CATSRDDRTTDTQYF
TRBJ2-7 TRBV5-1 NA 14 TRBD1 TGCGCCAGCAGCCGAAGCACAGGGGCCTACGAGCAGTACTTC CASSRSTGAYEQYF
TRBJ2-7 TRBV27 once 16 TRBD2 TGTGCCAGCAGTCCCCTGGGTGGGACTAGAAGCTACGAGCAGTACTTC CASSPLGGTRSYEQYF
TRBJ2-2 TRBV11-1 NA 17 NA TGTGCCAGCAGCTCTGGGGGGCGGGGGATCCACACCGGGGAGCTGTTTTTT CASSSGGRGIHTGELFF
TRBJ1-1 TRBV19 few 12 NA TGTGCCAGTAGTACGCTACGAGGCGAAGCTTTCTTT CASSTLRGEAFF
TRBJ2-5 TRBV6-1 NA 15 TRBD1 TGTGCCAGCAGTGAATATAGCAGGGGGCAAGAGACCCAGTACTTC CASSEYSRGQETQYF
TRBJ2-7 TRBV5-6 NA 15 NA TGTGCCAGCAGCTGGCGACAGGGAGGCGGCTACGAGCAGTACTTC CASSWRQGGGYEQYF
TRBJ2-1 TRBV5-1 NA 15 NA TGCGCCAGCAACCCTTCCGCCGGGACCTACAATGAGCAGTTCTTC CASNPSAGTYNEQFF
TRBJ2-3 TRBV2 once 16 TRBD1 TGTGCCAGCAGCGGCGGGACAGGGATTTTCCCAGATACGCAGTATTTT CASSGGTGIFPDTQYF
TRBJ1-3 TRBV5-4 NA 14 NA TGTGCCAGCAGCCCCGGAGGACAGCTGAACACCATATATTTT CASSPGGQLNTIYF
TRBJ2-5 TRBV11-2 NA 16 NA TGTGCCAGCAGCTTAGATCTCGCAGGGGCGCGTGGGACCCAGTACTTC CASSLDLAGARGTQYF
TRBJ1-1 TRBV28 once 12 NA TGTGCCAGCAGTACAGTTCCCCGCGGGGCTTTCTTT CASSTVPRGAFF
TRBJ1-3 TRBV28 once 15 NA TGTGCCAGCTCCAAAGGGGCGAGCTCTGGAAACACCATATATTTT CASSKGASSGNTIYF
TRBJ2-5 TRBV7-9 NA 14 TRBD1 TGTGCCAGCAGCTTAACCAGGGGGCTCGAGACCCAGTACTTC CASSLTRGLETQYF
TRBJ2-7 TRBV6-1 once 12 NA TGTGCCGCCATCCGGTCCCTTTACGAGCAGTACTTC CAAIRSLYEQYF
TRBJ1-2 TRBV19 few 12 NA TGTGCCAGCCGGGGAGGGAACTATGGCTACACCTTC CASRGGNYGYTF
TRBJ1-1 TRBV27 NA 13 NA TGTGCCAGCAGCACAGGACGGCTCTCGGTAGCTTTCTTT CASSTGRLSVAFF
TRBJ2-5 TRBV5-1 few 16 TRBD1 TGCGCCAGCAGCTTGGCGCCAAACAGGGGCGGGGAGACCCAGTACTTC CASSLAPNRGGETQYF